The text below deals with one T cell receptor (beta chain). This sample is part of a study of cytomegalovirus exposure and HLA in healthy donors. CDR3 size: 15 residues. Trimming removed 4 bases at V and 4 bases at J, with 13 bases between. Germline-derived CDR1 and CDR2 are KGHSH and LQKENI. The PCR ran on 60 Vbeta and 13 Jbeta primers. Here immunoSEQ multiplex PCR was the method, and the copy in TCRdb shows in-frame clones only, minus some. The data contain 150,000 to 200,000 clones, 75% to 90% of them singletons. The chain is built from TRBV18 and TRBJ2-2, with D possibly being TRBD1 (6 bases). This clonotype originated in a woman between 18 and 29 years old in good health and CMV-seronegative. Input material: PBMCs. In DNA, the CDR3 is TGTGCCAGCTCACAGGGGGAAAGAATCACCGGGGAGCTGTTTTTT. Its protein is CASSQGERITGELFF.